Reported below is one T cell receptor (beta chain). These data come from a study of blood T cell repertoires in COVID-19. As for the study in general: Sample material is recorded as cDNA or gDNA derived from T cells, B-cell-depleted T cells, or PBMCs.

Original processing notes: Estimated nucleated cell counts came from reference gene primer amplification. Produced via immunoSEQ multiplex PCR; TCRdb's table is partial and in-frame only. Clonal size and the V and J genes are those of that table, whereas D and trimming came from the DNA. The sample shows around 210,000 clones, more than 65% of them seen only once. Per the germline V gene, CDR1 is KGHSH and CDR2 is LQKENI. V dropped 6 bases and J dropped 1 base, with 18 bases sitting between them. The CDR3 covers 16 residues. The receptor comes from a human donor in a cohort sampled during active COVID-19. The specimen was peripheral blood. This chain links TRBV18 with TRBJ1-1; tentatively, D is TRBD1 (6 bases). For the CDR3, the DNA is TGTGCCAGCTCGCTAGGACAGCAAAGAGGGAACACTGAAGCTTTCTTT. Translated: CASSLGQQRGNTEAFF.